This record concerns one TCR beta chain sequence. Its antigen is still unknown. The CDR3 loop spans 14 amino acids. Germline V gene lookup returns CDR1 MNHEY and CDR2 SMNVEV (reference sequence). Trimming at V came to 6 bases and at J to 5 bases, leaving 9 bases not matched to a gene. Using its own MiXCR run on the reads, TCRdb lists one record per CDR3 protein. Seen here are about 330,000 distinct CDR3 sequences, more than 8% observed once, and the top ten hold 4.3%. This specimen belongs to a study of T cell repertoires in cytomegalovirus infection. About the research overall: Through public TCR beta signatures, both CMV infection and matching HLA type were indicated.

Findings of the study overall: The ex vivo response was dominated by HLA-C-restricted CMV-specific TCR beta clonotypes. People with CMV and the relevant HLA were identified by cumulative public TCR beta family frequency.

V and J are TRBV27 and TRBJ2-7, with 8 bases fitting TRBD1. Sequencing input: PBMCs. This TCR derives from a human donor in good health (CMV status not recorded). Some clones in this sample may be carry-over from other donors' samples. In nucleotides, the CDR3 is TGTGCCAGCAGCCCAGGGGGCGTCAGCCACGAGCAGTACTTC. It encodes CASSPGGVSHEQYF.